Each of the 11 T cell receptor beta chains below was sequenced from the same sample in a study of memory CD4+ T cells and cytomegalovirus serostatus. Single viable CD3+CD4+CD8-CD45RO+ cells were sorted as the memory CD4+ T cells. Libraries were prepared by immunoSEQ multiplex PCR; TCRdb keeps only in-frame clonotypes and omits some of them. The top ten clones hold around 0.6% of a sample with around 44,000 clones, over 70% of them seen once. Input material: memory CD4+ T cells from blood. These receptors all stem from an adult in good health and CMV-seronegative.

This clone was detected once. A junction end diverges from the germline sequence, so it may reflect a read error. This chain links TRBV7-7 with TRBJ2-1; the D is unclear. The CDR3 extends over 13 amino acids. The germline gives CDR1 SSHAT, CDR2 FNYEAQ (reference sequence). The CDR3 bases are TGTGCTAGCAGCTTAGGCTCCTACAATGAGCAGTTCTTC. This translates into CASSLGSYNEQFF.

As regards this clone: Relative to the germline gene, one junction end is altered; a read error may explain this. Other DNA sequences in this sample translate to the same CDR3. The rearrangement uses TRBV27 and TRBJ1-4; TRBD1 aligns across 8 bases. Germline V CDR1 and CDR2: MNHEY, SMNVEV (reference sequence). This CDR3 contains 14 residues. The CDR3 nucleotides read TGTGCCAGCAGTCCCCGGACAGGGAGAGAAAAACTATTTTTT. Protein: CASSPRTGREKLFF. Full variable domain (missing parts from reference TRBV27 and TRBJ1-4): EAQVTQNPRYLITVTGKKLTVTCSQNMNHEYMSWYRQDPGLGLRQIYYSMNVEVTDKGDVPEGYKVSRKEKRNFPLILESPSPNQTSLYFCASSPRTGREKLFFGSGTQLSVL.

The rearrangement joins TRBV7-2 to TRBJ1-1, with 10 bases matching TRBD1. The CDR3 is 15 amino acids. V dropped 5 bases and J dropped 4; count of bases not matched to a gene: 7. Germline V gene sequence: CDR1 SGHTA, CDR2 FQGNSA. The DNA of the CDR3 is TGTGCCAGCAGCCGACAGGGGGCGGCGGGCACTGAAGCTTTCTTT. It translates to CASSRQGAAGTEAFF.

The J gene is TRBJ2-1, the V gene TRBV5-1; a weak D match, TRBD1 (5 bases). Germline V gene sequence: CDR1 SGHRS, CDR2 YFSETQ. The CDR3 is 16 residues long. V lost 4 bases and J 0 bases, leaving 14 bases between the germline ends. Here the CDR3 reads CASSRAGRGSYNEQFF. CDR3 in DNA: TGCGCCAGCAGCCGGGCAGGAAGGGGCTCCTACAATGAGCAGTTCTTC.

The chain's CDR3 is CASSLPRSGAQYF. The CDR3 nucleotides read TGTGCCAGCAGTTTACCCCGTTCAGGAGCCCAGTACTTC. The genes are TRBV28 and TRBJ2-5, with unresolved D. The V end was cut by 2 bases, the J end by 9 bases, with 13 bases between. Germline assignment: CDR1 MDHEN and CDR2 SYDVKM. This CDR3 has 13 residues.

There are a few counts of this clone. This chain uses TRBV6-1 with TRBJ1-5, with unresolved D. The CDR3 extends over 15 amino acids. Trimming removed 1 base from V and 4 bases from J, with 11 bases in between. From germline, CDR1 is MNHNS and CDR2 SASEGT. CDR3 DNA: TGTGCCAGCAGTGAAGTGGCAGTTGGAAATCAGCCCCAGCATTTT. Its translation: CASSEVAVGNQPQHF.

The rearrangement links TRBV6-4 to TRBJ2-1; possible D gene TRBD2, 6 bases. This CDR3 has 14 amino acids. The germline V gene has CDR1 MRHNA and CDR2 SNTAGT. Trimming cost V 4 bases and J 9 bases, with 16 bases left between them. The CDR3 is CASSGEWGVGEQFF. The CDR3 DNA follows: TGTGCCAGCAGTGGGGAATGGGGGGTTGGTGAGCAGTTCTTC.

A few counts support this clone. The gene calls are TRBV11-2 and TRBJ2-7; D not resolved. This CDR3 comprises 15 residues. From germline, CDR1 is SGHAT and CDR2 FQNNGV. Trimming cost V 0 bases and J 5 bases, with 14 bases left between them. The CDR3 protein is CASSLEVYIRDEQYF. The DNA of the CDR3 is TGTGCCAGCAGCTTAGAAGTGTATATTAGAGACGAGCAGTACTTC.

This chain joins TRBV7-9 and TRBJ2-3, with a possible D match to TRBD2 (7 bases). The V gene lost 2 bases and the J gene lost 3 bases, with 12 bases spanning the gap. Per germline, CDR1 SEHNR and CDR2 FQNEAQ (reference sequence). This CDR3 contains 15 residues. The chain's CDR3 is CASSLRGGVTDTQYF. The CDR3 DNA sequence: TGTGCCAGCAGCTTAAGGGGGGGCGTGACAGATACGCAGTATTTT.

This clone appeared a few times. The CDR3: CASSEIGGKNTEAFF. Written as DNA, the CDR3 is TGTGCCAGCAGTGAAATTGGGGGCAAGAACACTGAAGCTTTCTTT. The chain employs TRBV2 and TRBJ1-1; weak D call: TRBD1 (6 bases). V was cut by 2 bases and J by 1 base, with 11 bases left in between. The CDR3 covers 15 residues. CDR1 is SNHLY, CDR2 FYNNEI, per germline.

Worth noting for this clone: Other nucleotide sequences in the sample specify the same CDR3. The V and J genes are TRBV6-5 and TRBJ1-3; D unresolved. The CDR3 covers 16 residues. Between the trimmed V and J ends, which lost 0 bases and 0 bases, there was a span of 9 bases. The V gene's germline CDR1 is MNHEY and CDR2 SVGAGI. CDR3 loop: CASSYSLASSGNTIYF. CDR3 nucleotides: TGTGCCAGCAGTTACTCGTTGGCCAGCTCTGGAAACACCATATATTTT.